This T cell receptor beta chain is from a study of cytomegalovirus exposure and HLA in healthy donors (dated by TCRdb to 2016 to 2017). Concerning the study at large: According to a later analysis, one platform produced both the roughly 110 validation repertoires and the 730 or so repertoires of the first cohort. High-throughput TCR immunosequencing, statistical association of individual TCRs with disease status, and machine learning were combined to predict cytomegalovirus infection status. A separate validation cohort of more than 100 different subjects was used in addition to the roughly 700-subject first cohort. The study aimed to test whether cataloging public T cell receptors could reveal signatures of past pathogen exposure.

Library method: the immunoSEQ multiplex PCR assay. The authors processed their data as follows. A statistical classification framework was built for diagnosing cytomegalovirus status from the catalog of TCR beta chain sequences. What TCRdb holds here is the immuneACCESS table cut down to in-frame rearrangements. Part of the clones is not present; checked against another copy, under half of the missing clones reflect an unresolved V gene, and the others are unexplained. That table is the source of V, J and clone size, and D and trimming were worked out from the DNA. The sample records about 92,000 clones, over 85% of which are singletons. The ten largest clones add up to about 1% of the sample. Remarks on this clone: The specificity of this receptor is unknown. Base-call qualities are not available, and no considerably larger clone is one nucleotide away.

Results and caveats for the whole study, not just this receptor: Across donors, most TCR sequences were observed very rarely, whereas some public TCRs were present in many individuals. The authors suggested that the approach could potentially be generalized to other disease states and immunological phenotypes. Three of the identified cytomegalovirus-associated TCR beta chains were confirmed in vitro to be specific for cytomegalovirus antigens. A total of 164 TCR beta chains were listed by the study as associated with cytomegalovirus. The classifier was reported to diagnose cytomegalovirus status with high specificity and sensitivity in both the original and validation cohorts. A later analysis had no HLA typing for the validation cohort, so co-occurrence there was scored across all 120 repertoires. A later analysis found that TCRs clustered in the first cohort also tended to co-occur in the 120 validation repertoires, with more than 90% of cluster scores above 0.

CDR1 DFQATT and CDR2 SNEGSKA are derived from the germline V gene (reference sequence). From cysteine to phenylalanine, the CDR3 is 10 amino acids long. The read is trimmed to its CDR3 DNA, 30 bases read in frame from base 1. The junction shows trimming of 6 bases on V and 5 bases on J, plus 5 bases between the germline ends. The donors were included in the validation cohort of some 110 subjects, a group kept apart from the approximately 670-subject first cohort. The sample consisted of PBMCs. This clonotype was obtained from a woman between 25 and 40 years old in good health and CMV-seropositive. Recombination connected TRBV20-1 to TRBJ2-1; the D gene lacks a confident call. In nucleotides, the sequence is TGCAGTGCGGCAGACAATGAGCAGTTCTTC. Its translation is CSAADNEQFF.